The 18 T cell receptor beta chains below come from one sample, sequenced in a study of blood T cell repertoires in COVID-19. Using immunoSEQ multiplex PCR, the repertoire was profiled, and TCRdb retains in-frame clones only, with some absent. There are some 96,000 clones in the sample; more than 85% occur only once, and about 2.2% lies in the top ten. Sequenced material: peripheral blood. The receptors stem from a man aged 45-65 years with active COVID-19.

CDR3 sequence reads: CASSVGGTINYGYTF. CDR3 DNA sequence: TGTGCCAGCAGCGTAGGCGGGACGATCAACTATGGCTACACCTTC. The V call is TRBV9, the J call TRBJ1-2; the D gene is possibly TRBD1 (5 bases). Germline lookup yields CDR1 SGDLS and CDR2 YYNGEE. The CDR3 covers 15 residues. V lost 0 bases and J lost 2, with 11 bases in between.

The chain joins TRBV6-5 to TRBJ2-1, with a tentative D call TRBD1 (6 bases). Trimming pared 5 bases from V and 3 bases from J, leaving 11 bases between. Per germline, CDR1 MNHEY and CDR2 SVGAGI. This CDR3 has 14 amino acids. The CDR3 is CASSTGTSYNEQFF. The CDR3 DNA is TGTGCCAGCAGTACAGGGACCAGCTACAATGAGCAGTTCTTC.

The chain couples TRBV9 to TRBJ2-3; maybe TRBD2 (6 bases). This CDR3 contains 15 residues. Germline CDR1 is SGDLS and CDR2 is YYNGEE. V lost 0 bases and J lost 1, with 9 bases in between. The CDR3 protein is CASSVVTGGTDTQYF. The CDR3 region has the DNA TGTGCCAGCAGCGTAGTGACGGGGGGCACAGATACGCAGTATTTT.

This chain uses TRBV18 with TRBJ2-7, with 7 bases identical to TRBD1. The CDR3 spans 13 residues. Germline-derived CDR1 and CDR2 are KGHSH and LQKENI. With 2 bases clipped from V and 2 bases from J, the junction kept 0 bases outside the gene matches. For the CDR3, the DNA is TGTGCCAGCTCACCAGGGACAGCCTACGAGCAGTACGTC. This sequence encodes CASSPGTAYEQYV.

The chain recombines TRBV11-3 with TRBJ2-7, with 9 bases matching TRBD1. The CDR3 extends over 13 amino acids. Unmatched junction bases numbered 3, after V lost 4 bases and J lost 5 bases. The germline V gene has CDR1 SGHNT and CDR2 YENEEA. CDR3 in DNA: TGTGCCAGCAGCTGGGACAGGGTCGACGAGCAGTACGTC. Translation: CASSWDRVDEQYV.

This sequence joins TRBV7-9 and TRBJ2-7; 7 bases line up with TRBD1. CDR1 is SEHNR, CDR2 FQNEAQ, per germline (reference sequence). V was clipped by 4 bases and J by 0 bases; unmatched bases: 6. The length of the CDR3 is 15 residues. The CDR3 loop reads CASSYTGEGSYEQYF. As DNA, the CDR3 is TGTGCCAGCAGCTACACAGGGGAAGGCTCCTACGAGCAGTACTTC.

The J gene is TRBJ2-3, the V gene TRBV21-1; the D call TRBD1 from the table was never checked on the DNA. TRBV21-1 is a pseudogene locus. The CDR3 sequence is 18 residues long. CDR3 nucleotide sequence: TGTGCCAGCAGCAAAGGGGAACAGACAGGGGGCATGCCAGATACGCAGTATTTT. Translating gives CASSKGEQTGGMPDTQYF.

V gene TRBV28 combines with J gene TRBJ2-7, with D tentatively TRBD2 (6 bases). V lost 10 bases to trimming and J lost 2 bases, with 15 bases between them. The germline gives CDR1 MDHEN, CDR2 SYDVKM. The CDR3 sequence is 13 residues long. The CDR3 loop is CATSLANTYEQYV. CDR3 nucleotide sequence: TGTGCCACCTCCCTAGCGAACACCTACGAGCAGTACGTC.

A remark on this clone: The junction departs from germline at one end; a sequencing error may be responsible. This chain joins TRBV6-6 and TRBJ1-2, with D maybe TRBD1 (6 bases). The CDR3 is 13 amino acids. The germline V gene encodes CDR1 MNHNY and CDR2 SVGAGI (reference sequence). The CDR3 sequence: CASSYGRDIGLAF. The CDR3, as DNA: TGTGCCAGCAGTTACGGCCGGGACATCGGCCTCGCCTTC.

The chain uses TRBV9 and TRBJ1-1, with D tentatively TRBD1 (5 bases). This CDR3 is built from 15 residues. Germline V lookup: CDR1 SGDLS, CDR2 YYNGEE. V was pared by 3 bases and J by 4 bases, with 16 bases between. In nucleotides, the CDR3 is TGTGCCAGCAGCGGAGACAATTCGGGGGGCACTGAAGCTTTCTTT. Translation gives CASSGDNSGGTEAFF.

CDR3 loop: CASSYRGTNPDEQFF. The CDR3 region has the DNA TGTGCCAGCAGTTATAGGGGTACAAATCCCGATGAGCAGTTCTTC. The chain employs TRBV6-5 and TRBJ2-1; possible D gene TRBD1, 5 bases. The CDR3 runs 15 residues. Germline V gene data show CDR1 as MNHEY and CDR2 as SVGAGI. With 3 bases removed from V and 8 bases from J, the gap between germline ends came to 17 bases.

The gene calls are TRBV4-1 and TRBJ2-1; no clear D gene. The CDR3 is made up of 18 amino acids. The ends were cut back, 0 bases at V and 0 bases at J, with 15 bases in the middle. CDR1 is MGHRA and CDR2 is YSYEKL in the germline V gene. CDR3 protein: CASSQDGYPSSSYNEQFF. The CDR3 bases are TGCGCCAGCAGCCAAGACGGCTACCCCTCTAGCTCCTACAATGAGCAGTTCTTC.

The V gene is TRBV25-1, the J gene TRBJ2-5; TRBD2 agrees at 10 bases. The ends lost 8 bases at V and 3 bases at J; junction bases unmatched: 15. From germline, CDR1 is MGHDK and CDR2 SYGVNS. This CDR3 contains 17 residues. DNA for the CDR3: TGTGCCAGCCGGGACCCTGGGAGGCTAGCGGGAGAAGAGACCCAGTACTTC. Protein sequence: CASRDPGRLAGEETQYF. Full variable domain (remainder filled in from reference TRBV25-1 and TRBJ2-5): EADIYQTPRYLVIGTGKKITLECSQTMGHDKMYWYQQDPGMELHLIHYSYGVNSTEKGDLSSESTVSRIRTEHFPLTLESARPSHTSQYLCASRDPGRLAGEETQYFGPGTRLLVL.

This rearrangement joins TRBV4-1 to TRBJ2-2; D might be TRBD2 (7 bases). CDR3 size: 14 residues. Trimming left V 6 bases short and J 1 base short, with 9 bases between. Germline-derived CDR1 and CDR2 are MGHRA and YSYEKL. The CDR3 DNA follows: TGCGCCAGCAGTAGGGGGGGGAACACCGGGGAGCTGTTTTTT. Translating gives CASSRGGNTGELFF.

This chain uses TRBV19 with TRBJ2-3, with TRBD2 matching 11 bases. Trimming at V came to 10 bases and at J to 0 bases, leaving 6 bases not matched to a gene. This CDR3 has 15 amino acids. Germline V gene sequence: CDR1 LNHDA, CDR2 SQIVND (reference sequence). This CDR3 reads CATGLAETSTDTQYF. The CDR3 bases are TGTGCCACGGGACTAGCGGAAACTAGCACAGATACGCAGTATTTT.

The chain links TRBV2 to TRBJ2-5; TRBD2 agrees at 7 bases. This CDR3 is 13 amino acids long. V was clipped by 8 bases and J by 3 bases; unmatched bases: 6. The germline V gene encodes CDR1 SNHLY and CDR2 FYNNEI. The CDR3 DNA sequence: TGTGCCAGCGGACTAGGGACCAAAGAGACCCAGTACTTC. Its translation is CASGLGTKETQYF.

This chain links TRBV15 with TRBJ2-3; 9 positions match TRBD1. CDR3 size: 14 residues. V was pared by 5 bases and J by 4 bases, with 4 bases of the junction left unmatched. From germline, CDR1 is LNHNV and CDR2 YYDKDF (reference sequence). The CDR3 loop is CATSSRQGADTQYF. DNA for the CDR3: TGTGCCACCAGCTCCCGACAGGGGGCAGATACGCAGTATTTT.

This clone has only one observation. The chain links TRBV5-6 to TRBJ2-2; D call uncertain. CDR1 SGHDT and CDR2 YYEEEE come from the germline V gene. Deletions cut 1 base from V and 3 bases from J, with 4 bases between. The length of the CDR3 is 13 residues. CDR3 in DNA: TGTGCCAGCAGCTTGTCGGACACCGGGGAGCTGTTTTTT. Residues: CASSLSDTGELFF.